This is a list of T cell receptor beta chains from one sample in a study of T-cell reconstitution after alpha-beta-depleted transplantation in children. Using its own MiXCR run on the PCR reads, TCRdb lists one record per CDR3 protein. The profile covers a few hundred thousand distinct CDR3 sequences, with about 10% appearing a single time and around a tenth taken by the ten largest. Sequenced material: PBMCs from the stem cell graft donor, taken from the stem cell graft. The receptors stem from a human donor who donated a stem cell graft to a child with SCID. The CDR3 runs from the conserved cysteine through the conserved F or W. D genes are given only for firm matches. Clone size, where shown, is once, few, many, or a class for clones that have expanded.

d_call	v_call	clone_size	cdr3_length	j_call	cdr3_nt	cdr3_aa
TRBD1	TRBV7-9	many	12	TRBJ2-7	TGTGCCAGCAGCCCACGGGACAGCGAGCAGTACTTC	CASSPRDSEQYF
TRBD2	TRBV13	.	15	TRBJ2-7	TGTGCCAGCAGCTCTATCTCACGGGGGGCCTACGAGCAGTACTTC	CASSSISRGAYEQYF
TRBD2	TRBV19	few	15	TRBJ2-2	TGTGCCAGTAGTACCCGGACTAGGTTCGCCGGGGAGCTGTTTTTT	CASSTRTRFAGELFF
TRBD1	TRBV20-1	few	15	TRBJ2-1	TGCAGTGCTAGCCTCACAGGGGGAACCTACAATGAGCAGTTCTTC	CSASLTGGTYNEQFF
.	TRBV5-1	few	13	TRBJ2-7	TGCGCCAGCAGCCCGGACAGGAGGGACGAGCAGTACTTC	CASSPDRRDEQYF
.	TRBV3-1	.	15	TRBJ2-7	TGTGCCAGCAGCCTTACTCCCGGGACGGAATACGAGCAGTACTTC	CASSLTPGTEYEQYF
.	TRBV5-1	many	13	TRBJ1-1	TGCGCCAGCAGCTTGGGGTCCTACACTGAAGCTTTCTTT	CASSLGSYTEAFF
.	TRBV12-3/TRBV12-4	many	14	TRBJ1-3	TGTGCCAGCAGTTTCGGAGGGGCTGGAAACACCATATATTTT	CASSFGGAGNTIYF
.	TRBV18	.	15	TRBJ2-7	TGTGCCAGCTCACCATTGGGGGAATCCATCTACGAGCAGTACTTC	CASSPLGESIYEQYF
.	TRBV18	.	14	TRBJ2-7	TGTGCCAGCTCACCAGGGGCGCAAAACTACGAGCAGTACTTC	CASSPGAQNYEQYF
TRBD1	TRBV12-3/TRBV12-4	few	15	TRBJ1-6	TGTGCCAGCAGAACGGACAGGGAGGGCGGCTCACCCCTCCACTTT	CASRTDREGGSPLHF
.	TRBV29-1	.	16	TRBJ2-1	TGCAGCGTTGAAGATTGGAGGGGGCCCCCTTACAATGAGCAGTTCTTC	CSVEDWRGPPYNEQFF
.	TRBV15	few	15	TRBJ1-2	TGTGCCACCAGCAGAGATCTGGCAGCCAACTATGGCTACACCTTC	CATSRDLAANYGYTF
.	TRBV3-1	.	16	TRBJ1-1	TGTGCCAGCAGCCAAAAAACCCGCAGCCGTGACACTGAAGCTTTCTTT	CASSQKTRSRDTEAFF
.	TRBV20-1	.	13	TRBJ1-6	TGCAGTGCTAGTTTCGGGACGAATTCACCCCTCCACTTT	CSASFGTNSPLHF
.	TRBV2	.	16	TRBJ2-1	TGTGCCAGCAGTGATCCCGCCGAACAGGGTACAAATGAGCAGTTCTTC	CASSDPAEQGTNEQFF
TRBD1	TRBV7-2	.	16	TRBJ2-2	TGTGCCAGCAGCAACTACAGGGGGCAGTATTCCGGGGAGCTGTTTTTT	CASSNYRGQYSGELFF
TRBD1	TRBV12-3/TRBV12-4	few	17	TRBJ2-5	TGTGCCAGCAGTGCCGATGGCCCTGGGACAGGGCAAGAGACCCAGTACTTC	CASSADGPGTGQETQYF
.	TRBV3-1	many	18	TRBJ2-6	TGTGCCAGCAGCCAAGACGCCCTATCTTCCTCTGGGGCCAACGTCCTGACTTTC	CASSQDALSSSGANVLTF
TRBD2	TRBV11-2	.	16	TRBJ2-1	TGTGCCAGCAGCTTTAGACTAGCGGGATCCTACAATGAGCAGTTCTTC	CASSFRLAGSYNEQFF
.	TRBV5-5	.	15	TRBJ1-2	TGTGCCAGCAGCTTGAGGATCAGTTCTAACTATGGCTACACCTTC	CASSLRISSNYGYTF
TRBD1	TRBV20-1	few	17	TRBJ2-1	TGCAGTGCTAGAGATCAGGGGGTGTGGGGTTTTGGTAATGAGCAGTTCTTC	CSARDQGVWGFGNEQFF
.	TRBV7-8	.	12	TRBJ2-5	TGTGCCAGCAGCTTAGGGGAGAACACACAGTACTTC	CASSLGENTQYF
.	TRBV10-3	many	18	TRBJ2-2	TGTGCCATCACCCAGTTCGGGGGGCACCAGACGAACACCGGGGAGCTGTTTTTT	CAITQFGGHQTNTGELFF
TRBD1	TRBV5-5	few	16	TRBJ2-6	TGTGCCAGCAGCTTTGGGACAGGCTCTGGGGCCAACGTCCTGACTTTC	CASSFGTGSGANVLTF
TRBD1	TRBV20-1	few	15	TRBJ2-5	TGCAGTGCTAGACTCGGGACAGGGAGGTCAGAGACCCAGTACTTC	CSARLGTGRSETQYF
TRBD1	TRBV29-1	.	13	TRBJ1-2	TGCAGCCTTGGGGACAGGGATAACTATGGCTACACCTTC	CSLGDRDNYGYTF
.	TRBV5-1	.	17	TRBJ2-3	TGCGCCAGCGACGTCAGGCCATCCCCCACTAGCACAGATACGCAGTATTTT	CASDVRPSPTSTDTQYF
.	TRBV12-3/TRBV12-4	many	11	TRBJ2-5	TGTGCCAGCAGTTTAAGGGAGACCCAGTACTTC	CASSLRETQYF
.	TRBV10-3	.	13	TRBJ1-1	TGTGCCATCAGTGAAGCACGGGACACTGAAGCTTTCTTT	CAISEARDTEAFF
.	TRBV12-3/TRBV12-4	many	11	TRBJ2-7	TGTGCCAGCAGTTTAAGGGGATCTATGTACTTC	CASSLRGSMYF
TRBD1	TRBV5-1	few	17	TRBJ1-1	TGCGCCAGCAGCTCGGGACAGGGATTTTACATGAACACTGAAGCTTTCTTT	CASSSGQGFYMNTEAFF
.	TRBV12-3/TRBV12-4	once	14	TRBJ2-5	TGTGCCAGCAGTTTGGCAGGGGTAGAAGAGACACAGTACTTC	CASSLAGVEETQYF